This TCR beta chain was found in a study of blood T cell repertoires in COVID-19. CDR1 and CDR2 (germline): SNHLY, FYNNEI. The CDR3 length is 15 residues. V gave up 10 bases and J gave up 5 bases; unmatched junction bases: 16. Method: immunoSEQ multiplex PCR; TCRdb's copy keeps in-frame clones and lacks some. The sample has more than 95,000 clones; over 75% are singletons. This sequence joins TRBV2 and TRBJ2-5; TRBD1 agrees at 7 bases. The TCR originated in an elderly man with active or convalescent COVID-19. What was sequenced was peripheral blood. CDR3 region: CATTPTGLGSETQYF. CDR3 coding DNA: TGTGCCACTACCCCGACAGGGTTAGGGTCGGAGACCCAGTACTTC.